This T cell receptor beta chain was retrieved from a study of PD-L1 blockade in urothelial cancer. CDR1 is KGHSH, CDR2 LQKENI, per germline. The CDR3 sequence is 15 residues long. After removal of 5 bases from V and 0 bases from J, the junction contained 4 bases not matched to a gene. Sequencing was performed with immunoSEQ multiplex PCR; in TCRdb, only in-frame clones are kept and a portion is missing. Of tens of thousands of clones listed, roughly 84% were seen once; the top ten hold more than 25%. The TCR originated in a man aged 60-69 years with urothelial cancer. This specimen was PBMCs, taken around atezolizumab (anti-PD-L1) treatment. This sequence joins TRBV18 and TRBJ1-3; 7 bases fit TRBD1. The CDR3 DNA follows: TGTGCCAGCTCAGAACAGGGGAGCTCTGGAAACACCATATATTTT. Amino acid sequence: CASSEQGSSGNTIYF.